The next 31 T cell receptor beta chains were all read from a single sample in a study of early T cells in non-severe SARS-CoV-2 infection. TCRdb reanalysed the 5' RACE reads using MiXCR and keeps one entry per CDR3 protein. The sample carries 70,000 to 95,000 distinct CDR3 sequences, 15% to 20% recorded once. The sequencing input was whole blood. The receptors were gathered from an adult who was a healthcare worker with PCR-confirmed SARS-CoV-2 infection or an uninfected control (not recorded which).

J is TRBJ1-6 and V is TRBV20-1; tentative D call: TRBD1 (6 bases). This CDR3 is built from 14 residues. Germline V gene sequence: CDR1 DFQATT, CDR2 SNEGSKA (reference sequence). Trimming shortened V by 1 base and J by 4 bases, and 8 bases separated the two germline ends. For the CDR3, the DNA is TGCAGTGCTAGAGGTGGACAGTATAATTCACCCCTCCACTTT. Protein product: CSARGGQYNSPLHF.

The rearrangement joins TRBV20-1 to TRBJ1-2, with D tentatively TRBD1 (5 bases). Germline V lookup: CDR1 DFQATT, CDR2 SNEGSKA (reference sequence). Trimming pared 5 bases from V and 4 bases from J, leaving 20 bases between. The CDR3 totals 15 residues. CDR3 amino acids: CSAEPGRRNAYGYTF. In nucleotides, the CDR3 is TGCAGTGCTGAGCCGGGACGCCGAAATGCCTATGGCTACACCTTC.

In its sample, this clonotype was seen many times. V gene TRBV29-1 combines with J gene TRBJ2-1; perhaps TRBD2 as D (5 bases). Germline values: CDR1 SQVTM, CDR2 ANQGSEA. V was pared by 4 bases and J by 0 bases, with 13 bases between. CDR3 size: 15 residues. The CDR3 reads CSVGGGPSSYNEQFF. The CDR3 bases are TGCAGCGTTGGTGGCGGGCCCAGCTCCTACAATGAGCAGTTCTTC.

The chain has TRBV20-1 and TRBJ2-5, with TRBD2 as a possible D gene (5 bases). Germline V gene lookup returns CDR1 DFQATT and CDR2 SNEGSKA (reference sequence). The CDR3 loop spans 15 amino acids. With 5 bases removed from V and 3 bases from J, the gap between germline ends came to 19 bases. The CDR3 region has the DNA TGCAGTGCTTCCTCTACTGGCGGAGGAAAAGAGACCCAGTACTTC. It is translated as CSASSTGGGKETQYF.

For this clonotype: Possible read error: a much larger clone is one base away. The chain employs TRBV6-4 and TRBJ1-1; no clear D. V was pared by 3 bases and J by 8 bases, with 13 bases between. The CDR3 has 13 amino acids. CDR1 is MRHNA and CDR2 is SNTAGT in the germline V gene. The CDR3 sequence is CASSESQTAEAFF. The CDR3 DNA is TGTGCCAGCAGTGAGTCCCAGACGGCGGAAGCTTTCTTT.

This chain links TRBV7-2 with TRBJ2-5; 12 nucleotides match TRBD2. The V gene end was trimmed by 1 base and the J gene end by 6 bases; junction bases not matched to a gene: 9. Germline values: CDR1 SGHTA, CDR2 FQGNSA. CDR3 length equals 17 residues. In nucleotides, the CDR3 is TGTGCCAGCAGCTTAGAGGCTAGCGGGAGGGCTCATAAGACCCAGTACTTC. Its translation: CASSLEASGRAHKTQYF.

This clonotype turned up a few times. J is TRBJ2-7 and V is TRBV29-1; 9 bases match TRBD2. V dropped 6 bases and J dropped 3; count of bases not matched to a gene: 9. Germline CDR1 and CDR2: SQVTM and ANQGSEA. This CDR3 region has 14 residues. The CDR3 DNA reads as TGCAGCGTCGCTTTGCTAGCGGGGAACTACGAGCAGTACTTC. Translation gives CSVALLAGNYEQYF.

This clonotype was found a few times. The chain uses TRBV3-1 and TRBJ1-1; 9 nucleotides agree with TRBD1. There are 13 residues in the CDR3. The trim removed 9 bases at V and 4 bases at J, leaving 6 bases unmatched. Germline loops: CDR1 LGHDT, CDR2 YNNKEL (reference sequence). The CDR3 nucleotides read TGTGCCAGTTGGGGACAGGGAGTCACTGAAGCTTTCTTT. Translated: CASWGQGVTEAFF. Full variable domain (missing parts from reference TRBV3-1 and TRBJ1-1): DTAVSQTPKYLVTQMGNDKSIKCEQNLGHDTMYWYKQDSKKFLKIMFSYNNKELIINETVPNRFSPKSPDKAHLNLHINSLELGDSAVYFCASWGQGVTEAFFGQGTRLTVV.

This chain links TRBV11-2 with TRBJ2-2, with TRBD2 identical over 12 bases. Germline V CDR1 and CDR2: SGHAT, FQNNGV. This CDR3 contains 17 residues. Trimming removed 2 bases from V and 2 bases from J; junction bases left unmatched: 3. CDR3 in DNA: TGTGCCAGCAGCTTAACTAGCGGGGGGACCAACACCGGGGAGCTGTTTTTT. This sequence encodes CASSLTSGGTNTGELFF.

This clonotype was seen a few times. The V and J genes are TRBV11-1 and TRBJ2-7; tentatively, D is TRBD2 (5 bases). Germline loops: CDR1 SGHAT, CDR2 FQDESV (reference sequence). This CDR3 is 15 amino acids long. Trimming cost V 4 bases and J 5 bases, with 18 bases left between them. DNA for the CDR3: TGTGCCAGCAGCTCGATGGACGAGGGAAGAGACGAGCAGTACTTC. It codes for CASSSMDEGRDEQYF.

This clonotype has only a few counts. The chain is built from TRBV20-1 and TRBJ2-1, with D hard to call. The germline gives CDR1 DFQATT, CDR2 SNEGSKA (reference sequence). The V end lost 0 bases, the J end lost 7 bases, and 16 bases lay between the germline ends. The CDR3 spans 15 residues. The CDR3 spells CSARDIQEPSNEQFF. CDR3 DNA sequence: TGCAGTGCTAGAGATATTCAGGAGCCCTCAAATGAGCAGTTCTTC.

The chain couples TRBV11-2 to TRBJ2-1; TRBD2 agrees at 10 bases. The germline V gene has CDR1 SGHAT and CDR2 FQNNGV. With V trimmed by 6 bases and J by 9 bases, 8 bases remained unmatched. CDR3 length: 14 amino acids. The CDR3 nucleotides read TGTGCCAGCAGGAGAGCGGGAGGGCCGAGTGAGCAGTTCTTC. Residues: CASRRAGGPSEQFF.

In this sample, this clonotype turned up a few times. This chain links TRBV12-3 or TRBV12-4 with TRBJ2-7; D tentatively reads TRBD1 or TRBD2 (5 bases each). This CDR3 is 13 amino acids long. With 6 bases removed from V and 6 bases from J, the gap between germline ends came to 15 bases. The CDR3 here is CASRGVASGEQYF. In DNA form, the CDR3 reads TGTGCCAGCAGGGGGGTCGCATCGGGCGAGCAGTACTTC.

The chain links TRBV6-5 to TRBJ2-3, with D perhaps matching TRBD1 (5 bases). There are 16 residues in the CDR3. Germline loops: CDR1 MNHEY, CDR2 SVGAGI. V lost 2 bases, J lost 2 bases, and 14 bases lay in between. The DNA of the CDR3 is TGTGCCAGCAGTTACGTTCCTGGGGCCTCCACAGATACGCAGTATTTT. It yields the protein CASSYVPGASTDTQYF.

This clonotype was counted only a few times. The chain uses TRBV2 and TRBJ2-3, with TRBD1 matching over 12 bases. The V segment lost 5 bases and the J segment 6 bases; nucleotides outside the gene matches: 9. The CDR3 contains 16 residues. Germline V gene sequence: CDR1 SNHLY, CDR2 FYNNEI. The CDR3 nucleotides read TGTGCCAGCAGTCCCCTGGGGACAGGGGGCCGGGATACGCAGTATTTT. This translates into CASSPLGTGGRDTQYF.

In its sample, this clonotype was seen a few times. V and J are TRBV2 and TRBJ2-7; 10 nucleotides match TRBD2. This CDR3 comprises 17 residues. V lost 3 bases to trimming and J lost 0 bases; unmatched junction nucleotides: 8. Germline-derived CDR1 and CDR2 are SNHLY and FYNNEI. In nucleotides, the CDR3 is TGTGCCAGCAGTGACCCCCCCTCTAGCGGGAGCTCCTACGAGCAGTACTTC. It is translated as CASSDPPSSGSSYEQYF.

The chain links TRBV20-1 to TRBJ1-5; 7 bases agree with TRBD1. The CDR3 is made up of 16 amino acids. In germline, CDR1 is DFQATT, CDR2 SNEGSKA (reference sequence). V lost 0 bases and J lost 2; bases outside the gene matches: 7. For the CDR3, the DNA is TGCAGTGCTAGAGATACGTCGGGACAGCGCAATCAGCCCCAGCATTTT. It encodes CSARDTSGQRNQPQHF.

The chain uses TRBV12-3 or TRBV12-4 and TRBJ2-7, with D unresolved. Trimming pared 4 bases from V and 6 bases from J, leaving 13 bases between. This CDR3 has 13 residues. Here the CDR3 DNA reads TGTGCCAGCAGTTGCGACCCCTGGGCCGAGCAGTACTTC. It translates to CASSCDPWAEQYF.

The rearrangement links TRBV5-4 to TRBJ2-2; the D is unclear. Trimming took off 4 bases at V and 6 bases at J, with 13 bases between the two ends. This CDR3 has 14 amino acids. Germline CDR1 and CDR2: SGHNT and YYREEE (reference sequence). The CDR3 here is CASSVGVPSGELFF. The CDR3 DNA reads TGTGCCAGCAGCGTAGGCGTTCCGTCCGGGGAGCTGTTTTTT.

The chain recombines TRBV29-1 with TRBJ2-7; D unresolved. The V end was cut by 0 bases, the J end by 6 bases, with 3 bases between. Germline CDR1 SQVTM, CDR2 ANQGSEA. The CDR3 consists of 10 residues. The CDR3 region is CSVEEGEQYF. As DNA, the CDR3 is TGCAGCGTTGAAGAAGGCGAGCAGTACTTC.

The chain joins TRBV29-1 to TRBJ2-1, with TRBD1 matching over 7 bases. The trim removed 7 bases at V and 0 bases at J, leaving 3 bases unmatched. Germline-derived CDR1 and CDR2 are SQVTM and ANQGSEA. There are 13 residues in the CDR3. The DNA for the CDR3 is TGCAGCGCCGACAGGGACTCCTACAATGAGCAGTTCTTC. Encoded protein: CSADRDSYNEQFF.

This clonotype turned up a few times. J is TRBJ2-5 and V is TRBV6-5; D is possibly TRBD1 or TRBD2 (5 bases each). V was trimmed by 2 bases and J by 1 base, leaving 11 bases between them. CDR3 length equals 15 residues. The germline V gene has CDR1 MNHEY and CDR2 SVGAGI. The CDR3 coding sequence is TGTGCCAGCAGTTACGAGGGGAACCTCCAAGAGACCCAGTACTTC. Protein product: CASSYEGNLQETQYF.

This clonotype turned up a few times. The genes are TRBV21-1 and TRBJ2-1; the D segment call TRBD2 is taken from the table without a DNA check. TRBV21-1 constitutes a pseudogene. The CDR3 loop spans 18 amino acids. CDR3 sequence (DNA): TGTGCCAGCACCCTAGCGGGCCAATTAGAGGAGGGGGACAATGAGCAGTTCTTC. Its translation is CASTLAGQLEEGDNEQFF.

As regards this clonotype: One junction end disagrees with the germline gene, perhaps due to a read error. This chain uses TRBV7-9 with TRBJ2-2, with 7 bases aligning to TRBD1. CDR1 is SEHNR, CDR2 FQNEAQ, per germline (reference sequence). This CDR3 region has 13 residues. CDR3 residues: CSSRLQGRGELFF. CDR3 nucleotides: TGTTCCAGCAGACTACAGGGGCGCGGGGAGCTGTTTTTT.

CDR3 region: CASSFTGQGYGSPLHF. The CDR3 nucleotides read TGTGCCAGCAGCTTTACAGGGCAAGGGTACGGTTCACCCCTCCACTTT. This chain joins TRBV5-6 and TRBJ1-6; tentative D call: TRBD1 (6 bases). Germline lookup yields CDR1 SGHDT and CDR2 YYEEEE. This CDR3 spans 16 amino acids. V lost 2 bases to trimming and J lost 9 bases, with 18 bases between them.

The chain joins TRBV2 to TRBJ2-1, with TRBD2 matching over 12 bases. Trimming took 6 bases from V and 0 from J; bases not matched to a gene: 6. Germline lookup yields CDR1 SNHLY and CDR2 FYNNEI. The CDR3 is 17 residues long. CDR3 sequence (DNA): TGTGCCAGCAGCGGGACTAGCGGGCCTAGCTCCTACAATGAGCAGTTCTTC. Protein: CASSGTSGPSSYNEQFF.

A few counts support this clonotype. No DNA is shown, since the ends of the CDR3 on it are uncertain; the CDR3 is the one TCRdb lists. The chain has TRBV28 and TRBJ1-1; no DNA check was done on the table's D call, TRBD1. Germline assignment: CDR1 MDHEN and CDR2 SYDVKM. The CDR3 has 17 residues if both end residues are counted. CDR3 sequence: CASSSSGQGATNTEAFF.

The V call is TRBV24-1, the J call TRBJ2-5; 8 bases map to TRBD1. CDR1 and CDR2 (germline): KGHDR, SFDVKD. V gave up 12 bases and J gave up 1 base; unmatched junction bases: 6. The CDR3 covers 13 residues. CDR3 bases: TGTGCCGTACAGGGGGGCCTCCAAGAGACCCAGTACTTC. This gives the protein CAVQGGLQETQYF.

This clonotype was detected ten times or more. This sequence joins TRBV24-1 and TRBJ1-6, with TRBD1 matching 9 bases. Unmatched junction bases numbered 3, after V lost 3 bases and J lost 7 bases. Germline lookup yields CDR1 KGHDR and CDR2 SFDVKD. This CDR3 has 15 residues. Here the CDR3 reads CATSDPGTGNSPLHF. CDR3 bases: TGTGCCACCAGTGATCCCGGGACAGGGAATTCACCCCTCCACTTT.

V gene TRBV28 combines with J gene TRBJ2-1, with D possibly TRBD1 on 6 matching bases. V gave up 3 bases and J gave up 15 bases, with 18 bases separating them. This CDR3 is 13 amino acids long. Germline loops: CDR1 MDHEN, CDR2 SYDVKM. CDR3 loop: CASSLGTGRWGFF. The CDR3 region has the DNA TGTGCCAGCAGTTTGGGAACAGGGCGATGGGGGTTCTTC. Full variable domain (missing parts from reference TRBV28 and TRBJ2-1): DVKVTQSSRYLVKRTGEKVFLECVQDMDHENMFWYRQDPGLGLRLIYFSYDVKMKEKGDIPEGYSVSREKKERFSLILESASTNQTSMYLCASSLGTGRWGFFGPGTRLTVL.

This clonotype was found a few times. V gene TRBV12-3 or TRBV12-4 combines with J gene TRBJ2-1; the D gene is possibly TRBD1 (6 bases). Trimming took 5 bases from V and 6 from J, leaving 17 bases between them. The CDR3 contains 15 residues. The CDR3 DNA is TGTGCCAGCAGTCGACCCCGCACAGGGCGCAATGAGCAGTTCTTC. It translates to CASSRPRTGRNEQFF.